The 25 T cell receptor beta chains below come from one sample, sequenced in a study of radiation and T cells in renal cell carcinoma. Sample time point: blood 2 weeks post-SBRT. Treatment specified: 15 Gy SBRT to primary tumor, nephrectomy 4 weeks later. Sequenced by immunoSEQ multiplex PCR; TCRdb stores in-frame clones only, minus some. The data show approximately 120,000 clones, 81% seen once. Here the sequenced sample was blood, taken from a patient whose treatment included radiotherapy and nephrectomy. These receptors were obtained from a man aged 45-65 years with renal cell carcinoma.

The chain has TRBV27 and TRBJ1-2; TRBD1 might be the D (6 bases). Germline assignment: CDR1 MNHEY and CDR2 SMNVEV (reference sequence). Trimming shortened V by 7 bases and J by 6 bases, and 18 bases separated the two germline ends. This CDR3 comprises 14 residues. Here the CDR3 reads CASTTLQGSDGYTF. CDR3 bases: TGTGCCAGCACTACACTGCAGGGGTCTGATGGCTACACCTTC.

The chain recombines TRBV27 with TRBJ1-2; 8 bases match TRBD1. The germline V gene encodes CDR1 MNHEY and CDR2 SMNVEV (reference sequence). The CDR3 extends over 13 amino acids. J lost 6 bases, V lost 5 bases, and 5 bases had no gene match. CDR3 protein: CASSPRQGNGYTF. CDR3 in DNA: TGTGCCAGCAGTCCCCGACAGGGGAATGGCTACACCTTC.

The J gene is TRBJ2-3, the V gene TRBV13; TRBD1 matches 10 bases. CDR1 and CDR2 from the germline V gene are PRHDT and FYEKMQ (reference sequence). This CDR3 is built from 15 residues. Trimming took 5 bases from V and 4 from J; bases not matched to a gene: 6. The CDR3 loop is CASSQDRGHPDTQYF. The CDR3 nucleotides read TGTGCCAGCAGCCAAGACAGGGGGCACCCAGATACGCAGTATTTT.

The CDR3 reads CASSETSHQTGELFF. The CDR3 coding sequence is TGTGCCAGCAGCGAGACTAGCCACCAAACCGGGGAGCTGTTTTTT. The chain combines TRBV9 with TRBJ2-2, with 7 bases matching TRBD2. The CDR3 has 15 residues. V shed 3 bases and J 5 bases; nucleotides not matched to a gene: 7. The germline CDR1 and CDR2 sequences are SGDLS and YYNGEE.

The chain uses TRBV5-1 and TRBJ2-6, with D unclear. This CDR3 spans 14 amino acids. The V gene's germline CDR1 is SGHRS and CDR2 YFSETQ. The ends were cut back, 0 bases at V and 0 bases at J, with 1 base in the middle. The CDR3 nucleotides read TGCGCCAGCAGCTTGGGCTCTGGGGCCAACGTCCTGACTTTC. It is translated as CASSLGSGANVLTF.

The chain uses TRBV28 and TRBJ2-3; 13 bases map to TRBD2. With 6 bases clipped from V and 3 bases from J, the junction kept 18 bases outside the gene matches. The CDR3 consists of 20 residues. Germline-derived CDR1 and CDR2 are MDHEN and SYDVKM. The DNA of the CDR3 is TGTGCCAGCAGAAACCTAGGAGGGACTAGCGGGACAGGGACGACAGATACGCAGTATTTT. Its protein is CASRNLGGTSGTGTTDTQYF.

The CDR3 DNA reads TGTGCCAGCAGTTTATCGTGGCAGATCTCCTACGAGCAGTACTTC. Its protein is CASSLSWQISYEQYF. V usage is TRBV27 and J usage is TRBJ2-7; D gene unclear. CDR1 is MNHEY, CDR2 SMNVEV, per germline (reference sequence). The V end lost 0 bases, the J end lost 0 bases, and 9 bases lay between the germline ends. The CDR3 spans 15 residues.

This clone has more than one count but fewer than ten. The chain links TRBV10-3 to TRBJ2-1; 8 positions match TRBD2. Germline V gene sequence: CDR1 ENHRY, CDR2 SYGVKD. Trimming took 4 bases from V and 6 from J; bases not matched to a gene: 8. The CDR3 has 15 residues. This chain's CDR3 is CAISANAGGPNEQFF. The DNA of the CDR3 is TGTGCCATCAGTGCAAATGCGGGGGGTCCCAATGAGCAGTTCTTC.

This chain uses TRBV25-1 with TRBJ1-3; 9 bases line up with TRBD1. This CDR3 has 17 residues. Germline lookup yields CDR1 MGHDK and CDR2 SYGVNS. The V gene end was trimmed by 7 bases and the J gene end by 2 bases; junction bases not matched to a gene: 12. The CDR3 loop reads CASTALGTGKTGNTIYF. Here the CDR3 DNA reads TGTGCCAGCACTGCCCTTGGGACAGGGAAAACTGGAAACACCATATATTTT.

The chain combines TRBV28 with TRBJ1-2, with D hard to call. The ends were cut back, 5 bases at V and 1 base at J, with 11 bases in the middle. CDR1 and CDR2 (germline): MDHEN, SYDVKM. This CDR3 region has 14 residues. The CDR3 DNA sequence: TGTGCCAGCAGTCTCGGTGGGAATAACTATGGCTACACCTTC. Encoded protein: CASSLGGNNYGYTF.

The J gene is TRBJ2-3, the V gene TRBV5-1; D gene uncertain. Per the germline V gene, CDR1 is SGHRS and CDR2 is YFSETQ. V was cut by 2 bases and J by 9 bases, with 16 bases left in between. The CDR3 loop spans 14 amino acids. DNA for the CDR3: TGCGCCAGCAGCTTTCGCCTCGACCAAACCACGCAGTATTTT. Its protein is CASSFRLDQTTQYF.

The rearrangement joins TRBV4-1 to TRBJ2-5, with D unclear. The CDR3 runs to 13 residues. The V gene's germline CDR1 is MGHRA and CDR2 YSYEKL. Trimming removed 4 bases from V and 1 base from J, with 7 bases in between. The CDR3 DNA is TGCGCCAGCAGCCGGACGGCCCAAGAGACCCAGTACTTC. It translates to CASSRTAQETQYF.

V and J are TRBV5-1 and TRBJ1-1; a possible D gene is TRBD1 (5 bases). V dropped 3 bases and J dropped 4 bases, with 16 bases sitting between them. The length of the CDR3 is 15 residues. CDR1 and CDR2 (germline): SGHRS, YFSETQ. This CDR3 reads CASSSAGSGLTEAFF. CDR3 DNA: TGCGCCAGCAGCTCAGCAGGGTCGGGGCTCACTGAAGCTTTCTTT.

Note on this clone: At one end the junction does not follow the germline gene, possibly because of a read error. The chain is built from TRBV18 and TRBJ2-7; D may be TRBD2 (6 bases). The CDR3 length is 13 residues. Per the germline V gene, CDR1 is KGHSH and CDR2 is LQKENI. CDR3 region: CASSPEEGRQVDF. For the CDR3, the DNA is TGTGCCAGCTCACCAGAGGAGGGGCGTCAAGTGGACTTC. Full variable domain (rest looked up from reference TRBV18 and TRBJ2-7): NAGVMQNPRHLVRRRGQEARLRCSPMKGHSHVYWYRQLPEEGLKFMVYLQKENIIDESGMPKERFSAEFPKEGPSILRIQQVVRGDSAAYFCASSPEEGRQVDFGPGTRLTVT.

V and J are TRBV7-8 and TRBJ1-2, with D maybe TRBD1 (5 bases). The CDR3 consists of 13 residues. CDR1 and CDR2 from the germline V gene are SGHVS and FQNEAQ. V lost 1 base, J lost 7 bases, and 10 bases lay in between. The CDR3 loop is CASSLVTVFGYTF. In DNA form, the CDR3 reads TGTGCCAGCAGCTTAGTGACAGTTTTTGGCTACACCTTC.

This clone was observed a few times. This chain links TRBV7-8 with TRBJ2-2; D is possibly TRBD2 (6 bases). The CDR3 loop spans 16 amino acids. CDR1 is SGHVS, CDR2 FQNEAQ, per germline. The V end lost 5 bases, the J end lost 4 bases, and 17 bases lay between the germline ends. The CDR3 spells CASSASFSGTTGELFF. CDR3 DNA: TGTGCCAGCAGCGCATCGTTTAGCGGCACCACCGGGGAGCTGTTTTTT. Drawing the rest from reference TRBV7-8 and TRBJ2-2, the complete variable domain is GAGVSQSPRYKVAKRGQDVALRCDPISGHVSLFWYQQALGQGPEFLTYFQNEAQLDKSGLPSDRFFAERPEGSVSTLKIQRTQQEDSAVYLCASSASFSGTTGELFFGEGSRLTVL.

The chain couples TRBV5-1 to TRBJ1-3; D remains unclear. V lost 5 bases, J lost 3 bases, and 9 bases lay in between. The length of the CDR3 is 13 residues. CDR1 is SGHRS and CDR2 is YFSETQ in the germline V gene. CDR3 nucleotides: TGCGCCAGCAGGCCCTCAGGTGGAAACACCATATATTTT. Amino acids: CASRPSGGNTIYF.

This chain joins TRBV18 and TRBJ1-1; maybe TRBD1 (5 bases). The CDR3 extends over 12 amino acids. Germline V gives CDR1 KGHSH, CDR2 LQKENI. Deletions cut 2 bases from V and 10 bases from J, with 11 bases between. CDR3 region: CASSPIGGVAFF. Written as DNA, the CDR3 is TGTGCCAGCTCACCAATCGGGGGTGTAGCTTTCTTT.

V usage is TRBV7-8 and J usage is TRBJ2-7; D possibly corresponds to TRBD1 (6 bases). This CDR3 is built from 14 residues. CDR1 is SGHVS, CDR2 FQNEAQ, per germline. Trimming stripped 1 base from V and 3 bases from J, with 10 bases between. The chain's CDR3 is CASSLDHRDYEQYF. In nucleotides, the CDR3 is TGTGCCAGCAGCTTAGATCACAGGGACTACGAGCAGTACTTC.

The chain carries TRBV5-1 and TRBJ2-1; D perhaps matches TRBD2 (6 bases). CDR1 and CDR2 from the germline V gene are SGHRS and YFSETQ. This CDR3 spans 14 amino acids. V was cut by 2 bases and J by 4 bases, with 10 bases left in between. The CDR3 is CASSFQGGYNEQFF. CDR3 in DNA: TGCGCCAGCAGCTTTCAGGGAGGATACAATGAGCAGTTCTTC.

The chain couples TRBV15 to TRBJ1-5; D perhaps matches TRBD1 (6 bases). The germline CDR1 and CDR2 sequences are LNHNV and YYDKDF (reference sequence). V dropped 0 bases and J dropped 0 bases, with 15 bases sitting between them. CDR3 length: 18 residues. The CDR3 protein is CATSRDEIWDNSNQPQHF. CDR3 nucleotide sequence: TGTGCCACCAGCAGAGATGAAATATGGGACAATAGCAATCAGCCCCAGCATTTT.

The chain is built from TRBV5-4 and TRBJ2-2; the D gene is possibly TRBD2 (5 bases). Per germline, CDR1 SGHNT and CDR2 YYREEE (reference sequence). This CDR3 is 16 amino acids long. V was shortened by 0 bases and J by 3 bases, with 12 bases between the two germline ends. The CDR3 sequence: CASSLEEGWYTGELFF. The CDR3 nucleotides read TGTGCCAGCAGCTTGGAAGAGGGATGGTACACCGGGGAGCTGTTTTTT. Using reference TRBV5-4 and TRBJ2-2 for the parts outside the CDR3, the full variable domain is ETGVTQSPTHLIKTRGQQVTLRCSSQSGHNTVSWYQQALGQGPQFIFQYYREEENGRGNFPPRFSGLQFPNYSSELNVNALELDDSALYLCASSLEEGWYTGELFFGEGSRLTVL.

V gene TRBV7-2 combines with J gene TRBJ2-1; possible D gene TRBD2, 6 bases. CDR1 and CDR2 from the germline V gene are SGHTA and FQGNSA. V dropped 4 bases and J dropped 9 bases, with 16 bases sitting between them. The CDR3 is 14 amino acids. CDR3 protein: CASSSYRLVPEQFF. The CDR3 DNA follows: TGTGCCAGCAGCTCCTATCGACTAGTTCCTGAGCAGTTCTTC. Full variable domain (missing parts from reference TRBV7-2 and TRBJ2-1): GAGVSQSPSNKVTEKGKDVELRCDPISGHTALYWYRQSLGQGLEFLIYFQGNSAPDKSGLPSDRFSAERTGGSVSTLTIQRTQQEDSAVYLCASSSYRLVPEQFFGPGTRLTVL.

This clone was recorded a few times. CDR3 sequence: CASSADRGTEAFF. CDR3 sequence (DNA): TGTGCCAGCAGCGCGGACAGAGGCACTGAAGCTTTCTTT. This chain joins TRBV11-2 and TRBJ1-1; weak D call: TRBD1 (6 bases). The V end was cut by 5 bases, the J end by 4 bases, with 11 bases between. Germline V gene sequence: CDR1 SGHAT, CDR2 FQNNGV. This CDR3 has 13 amino acids.

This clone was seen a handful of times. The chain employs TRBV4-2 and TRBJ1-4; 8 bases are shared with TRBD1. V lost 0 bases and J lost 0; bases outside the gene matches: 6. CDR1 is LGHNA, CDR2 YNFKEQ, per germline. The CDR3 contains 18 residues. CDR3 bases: TGTGCCAGCAGCCAAGATCAGGGGGCTGCCTCAACTAATGAAAAACTGTTTTTT. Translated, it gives CASSQDQGAASTNEKLFF.